This TCR beta chain was documented in a study of blood T cell repertoires in COVID-19. Sequenced by immunoSEQ multiplex PCR; TCRdb stores in-frame clones only, minus some. The sample carries about 100,000 clones, 70% to 85% recorded once. The CDR3 spans 17 residues. The V end was cut by 1 base, the J end by 0 bases, with 12 bases between. CDR1 and CDR2 (germline): SEHNR, FQNEAQ (reference sequence). This clone has a single count. Sequences were obtained from peripheral blood. The chain couples TRBV7-9 to TRBJ1-4; maybe TRBD1 (5 bases). The source is a middle-aged woman with acute or convalescent COVID-19. CDR3 in amino acids: CASSLGQGLSTNEKLFF. CDR3 DNA: TGTGCCAGCAGCTTAGGCCAGGGCCTTTCAACTAATGAAAAACTGTTTTTT.